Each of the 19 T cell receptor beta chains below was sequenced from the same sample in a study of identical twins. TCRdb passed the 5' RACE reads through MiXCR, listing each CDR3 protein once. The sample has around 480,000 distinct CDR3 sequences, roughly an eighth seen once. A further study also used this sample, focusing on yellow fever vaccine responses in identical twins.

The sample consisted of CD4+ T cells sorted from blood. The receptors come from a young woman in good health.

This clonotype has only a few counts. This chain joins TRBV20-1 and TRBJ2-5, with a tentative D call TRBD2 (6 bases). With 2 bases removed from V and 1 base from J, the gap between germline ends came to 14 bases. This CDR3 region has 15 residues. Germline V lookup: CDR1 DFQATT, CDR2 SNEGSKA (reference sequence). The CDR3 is CSARNPLAIQETQYF. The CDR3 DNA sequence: TGCAGTGCTAGAAATCCGCTAGCGATCCAAGAGACCCAGTACTTC.

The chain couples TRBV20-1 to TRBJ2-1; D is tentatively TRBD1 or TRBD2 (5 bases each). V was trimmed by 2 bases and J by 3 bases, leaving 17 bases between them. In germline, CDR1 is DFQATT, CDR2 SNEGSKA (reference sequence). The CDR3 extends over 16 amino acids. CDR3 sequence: CSARSRAGASYNEQFF. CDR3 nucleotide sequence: TGCAGTGCTAGATCACGCGCCGGGGCGAGCTACAATGAGCAGTTCTTC.

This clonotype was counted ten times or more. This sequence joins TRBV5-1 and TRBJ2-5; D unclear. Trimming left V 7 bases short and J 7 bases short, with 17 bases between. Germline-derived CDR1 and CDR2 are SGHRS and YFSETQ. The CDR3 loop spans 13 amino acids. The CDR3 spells CASFEGLVGTQYF. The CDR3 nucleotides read TGCGCCAGCTTCGAAGGCCTCGTTGGGACCCAGTACTTC.

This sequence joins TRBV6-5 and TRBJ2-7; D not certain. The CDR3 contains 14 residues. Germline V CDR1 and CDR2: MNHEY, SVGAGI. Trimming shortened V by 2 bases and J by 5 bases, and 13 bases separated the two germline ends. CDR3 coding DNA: TGTGCCAGCAGTTACGTCGGACGTCCGCACGAGCAGTACTTC. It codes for CASSYVGRPHEQYF.

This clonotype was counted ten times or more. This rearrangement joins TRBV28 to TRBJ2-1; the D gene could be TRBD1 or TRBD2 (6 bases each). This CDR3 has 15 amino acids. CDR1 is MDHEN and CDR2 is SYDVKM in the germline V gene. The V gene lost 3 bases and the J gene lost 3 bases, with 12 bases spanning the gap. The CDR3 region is CASSFGGQSYNEQFF. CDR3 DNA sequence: TGTGCCAGCAGTTTTGGGGGGCAAAGCTACAATGAGCAGTTCTTC.

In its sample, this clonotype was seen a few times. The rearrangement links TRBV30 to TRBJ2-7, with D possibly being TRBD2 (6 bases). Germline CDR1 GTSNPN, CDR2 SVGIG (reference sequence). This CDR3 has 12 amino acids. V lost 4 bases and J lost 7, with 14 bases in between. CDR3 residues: CAWIGGWKEQYF. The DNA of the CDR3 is TGTGCCTGGATCGGGGGATGGAAAGAGCAGTACTTC.

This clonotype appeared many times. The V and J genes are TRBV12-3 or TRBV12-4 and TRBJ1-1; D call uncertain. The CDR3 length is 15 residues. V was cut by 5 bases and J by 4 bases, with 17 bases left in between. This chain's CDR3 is CASSPDPGGSTEAFF. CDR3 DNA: TGTGCCAGCAGTCCGGACCCAGGAGGGAGCACTGAAGCTTTCTTT.

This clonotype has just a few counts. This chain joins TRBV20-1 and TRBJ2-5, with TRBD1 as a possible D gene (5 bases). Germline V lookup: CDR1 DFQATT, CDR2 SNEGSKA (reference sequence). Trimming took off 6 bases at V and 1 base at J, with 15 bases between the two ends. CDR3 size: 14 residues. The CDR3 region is CSAIIRVGQETQYF. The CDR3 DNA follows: TGCAGTGCCATTATCAGGGTTGGCCAAGAGACCCAGTACTTC.

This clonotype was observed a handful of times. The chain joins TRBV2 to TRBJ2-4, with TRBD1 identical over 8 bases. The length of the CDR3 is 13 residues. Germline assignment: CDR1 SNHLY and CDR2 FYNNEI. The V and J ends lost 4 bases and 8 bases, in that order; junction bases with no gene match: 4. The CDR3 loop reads CASSVDRVDIQYF. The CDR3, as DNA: TGTGCCAGCAGTGTGGACAGGGTAGACATTCAGTACTTC.

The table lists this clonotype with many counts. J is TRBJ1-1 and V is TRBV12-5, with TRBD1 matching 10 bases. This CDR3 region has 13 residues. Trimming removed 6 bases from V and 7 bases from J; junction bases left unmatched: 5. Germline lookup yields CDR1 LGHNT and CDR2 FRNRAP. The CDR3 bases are TGTGCTAGTGGGGTGGGGACAGGGGTTGAAGCTTTCTTT. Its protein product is CASGVGTGVEAFF.

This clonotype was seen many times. The CDR3 spells CASSLQGASEAFF. The CDR3 nucleotides are TGTGCCAGCAGCTTACAGGGGGCCTCGGAAGCTTTCTTT. The chain recombines TRBV7-2 with TRBJ1-1, with 8 nucleotides matching TRBD1. Germline V gene data show CDR1 as SGHTA and CDR2 as FQGNSA. Trimming at V came to 2 bases and at J to 8 bases, leaving 4 bases not matched to a gene. The CDR3 spans 13 residues. The variable domain in full, completed from reference TRBV7-2 and TRBJ1-1, reads GAGVSQSPSNKVTEKGKDVELRCDPISGHTALYWYRQSLGQGLEFLIYFQGNSAPDKSGLPSDRFSAERTGGSVSTLTIQRTQQEDSAVYLCASSLQGASEAFFGQGTRLTVV.

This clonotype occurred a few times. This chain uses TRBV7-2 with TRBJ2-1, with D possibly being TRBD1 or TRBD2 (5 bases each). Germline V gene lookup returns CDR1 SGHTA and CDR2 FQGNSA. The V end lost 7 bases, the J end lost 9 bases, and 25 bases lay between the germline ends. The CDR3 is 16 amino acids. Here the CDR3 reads CASTSAPGTSTREQFF. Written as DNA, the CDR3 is TGTGCCAGCACTTCAGCTCCCGGGACGTCAACACGTGAGCAGTTCTTC.

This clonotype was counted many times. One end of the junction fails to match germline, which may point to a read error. CDR3 amino acids: CASSFCNLRPFKETQYF. CDR3 bases: TGTGCTAGCAGCTTCTGCAACCTGAGGCCGTTTAAAGAGACCCAGTACTTC. The genes are TRBV7-7 and TRBJ2-5; D gene ambiguous. CDR3 length: 17 amino acids. Germline CDR1 reads SSHAT; CDR2 reads FNYEAQ (reference sequence).

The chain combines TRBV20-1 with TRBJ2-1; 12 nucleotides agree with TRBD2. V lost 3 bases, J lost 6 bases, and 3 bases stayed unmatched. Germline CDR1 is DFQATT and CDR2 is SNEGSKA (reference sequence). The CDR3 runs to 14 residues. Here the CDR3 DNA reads TGCAGTGCTAGCAGGACTAGCGGGACCAATGAGCAGTTCTTC. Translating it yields CSASRTSGTNEQFF.

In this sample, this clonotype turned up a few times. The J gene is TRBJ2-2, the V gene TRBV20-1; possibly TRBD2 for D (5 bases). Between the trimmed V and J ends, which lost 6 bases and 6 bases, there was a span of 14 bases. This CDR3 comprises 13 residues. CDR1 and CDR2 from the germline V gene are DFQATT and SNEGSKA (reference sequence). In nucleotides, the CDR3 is TGCAGTGCCCCCGGGAAAAGTCCCGGGGAGCTGTTTTTT. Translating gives CSAPGKSPGELFF.

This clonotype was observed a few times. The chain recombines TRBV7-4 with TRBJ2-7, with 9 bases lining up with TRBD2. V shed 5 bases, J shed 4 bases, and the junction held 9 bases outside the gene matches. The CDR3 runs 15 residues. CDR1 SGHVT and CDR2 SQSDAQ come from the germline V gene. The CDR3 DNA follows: TGTGCCAGCAGCGAGAGGACTAGCGCCGCTTACGAGCAGTACTTC. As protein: CASSERTSAAYEQYF.

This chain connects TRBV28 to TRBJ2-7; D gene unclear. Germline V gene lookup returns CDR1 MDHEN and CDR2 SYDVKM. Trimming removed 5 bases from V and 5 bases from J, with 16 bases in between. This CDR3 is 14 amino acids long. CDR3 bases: TGTGCCAGCAGTGGCCGGGCAGTTGATAACGAGCAGTACTTC. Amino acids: CASSGRAVDNEQYF.

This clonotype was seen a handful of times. For the CDR3, the DNA is TGCGCCAGCAGCCAAGACCCTCTAACCGGGGAGCTGTTTTTT. Amino acids: CASSQDPLTGELFF. This sequence joins TRBV4-3 and TRBJ2-2; no firm D call. The germline CDR1 and CDR2 sequences are LGHNA and YSLEER. Trimming stripped 0 bases from V and 5 bases from J, with 7 bases between. CDR3 length equals 14 residues.

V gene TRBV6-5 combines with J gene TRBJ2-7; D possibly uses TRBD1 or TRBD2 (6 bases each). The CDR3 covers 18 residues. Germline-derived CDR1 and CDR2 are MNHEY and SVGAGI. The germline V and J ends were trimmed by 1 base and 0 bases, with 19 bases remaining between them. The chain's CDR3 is CASSYFPGPGGVSYEQYF. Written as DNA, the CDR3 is TGTGCCAGCAGTTACTTCCCCGGTCCCGGGGGCGTCTCCTACGAGCAGTACTTC.